The clone carrying this TCR beta chain was counted only a few times. TCRdb re-called the RT-PCR reads with MiXCR, one entry per CDR3 protein. Of roughly 620,000 distinct CDR3 sequences listed, 11% are singletons. V dropped 8 bases and J dropped 6; count of bases not matched to a gene: 10. CDR1 MNHEY and CDR2 SVGEGT come from the germline V gene. The CDR3 covers 15 residues. The sample belongs to a study of response to subunit inactivated influenza vaccine. Another study also made use of these data, one on T cells expressing NK-cell markers. From that second work: Generation of TCR beta cDNA was performed by 5'RACE template switching incorporating UMIs.

The sequencing used PBMCs from blood, collected on the day of vaccination. This TCR derives from a man aged 45-65 years who received an inactivated influenza vaccine. The chain couples TRBV6-2 or TRBV6-3 to TRBJ2-1; TRBD2 matches at 10 bases. The CDR3 DNA is TGTGCCAGCCGGTCTAGCGGGAGAAGGGTCAATGAGCAGTTCTTC. Translation gives CASRSSGRRVNEQFF.